The 26 T cell receptor beta chains in this list originate from one sample, sequenced in a study of T cell repertoires in cytomegalovirus infection. These receptors have no identified antigens. MiXCR was run by TCRdb on the reads, yielding one entry per CDR3 protein. The sample lists about 52,000 distinct CDR3 sequences; 15% to 25% were seen once. Material: CD8+ T cells from cultured PBMCs, obtained from culture after CMV antigen stimulation. These receptors were taken from a human donor in good health (CMV status not recorded). Some clones in this sample may be carry-over from other donors' samples.

V usage is TRBV5-1 and J usage is TRBJ2-2; no firm D call. The CDR3 consists of 11 residues. Germline V lookup: CDR1 SGHRS, CDR2 YFSETQ. V lost 4 bases and J lost 5, with 3 bases in between. The CDR3 region is CASSTTGELFF. CDR3 bases: TGCGCCAGCAGCACGACCGGGGAGCTGTTTTTT.

This clonotype was seen only a few times. CDR3 sequence: CASSERVQETQYF. The CDR3 DNA reads TGTGCCAGCAGTGAAAGGGTCCAGGAGACCCAGTACTTC. The V and J genes are TRBV25-1 and TRBJ2-5; unclear D gene. The CDR3 has 13 residues. Germline lookup yields CDR1 MGHDK and CDR2 SYGVNS. Trimming cost V 2 bases and J 5 bases, with 9 bases left between them.

This chain links TRBV7-9 with TRBJ1-5; D is unclear. The CDR3 extends over 12 amino acids. CDR1 is SEHNR and CDR2 is FQNEAQ in the germline V gene (reference sequence). V lost 2 bases and J lost 7, with 6 bases in between. CDR3: CASSLIEQPQHF. As DNA, the CDR3 is TGTGCCAGCAGCTTAATCGAGCAGCCCCAGCATTTT. The complete variable domain, with remaining parts taken from reference TRBV7-9 and TRBJ1-5, reads DTGVSQNPRHKITKRGQNVTFRCDPISEHNRLYWYRQTLGQGPEFLTYFQNEAQLEKSRLLSDRFSAERPKGSFSTLEIQRTEQGDSAMYLCASSLIEQPQHFGDGTRLSIL.

This chain joins TRBV7-9 and TRBJ2-2; tentatively, D is TRBD1 (6 bases). The V gene lost 4 bases and the J gene lost 0 bases, with 12 bases spanning the gap. CDR1 SEHNR and CDR2 FQNEAQ come from the germline V gene (reference sequence). This CDR3 contains 16 residues. CDR3 bases: TGTGCCAGCAGCTCAAACGGACAGACGAACACCGGGGAGCTGTTTTTT. Protein: CASSSNGQTNTGELFF.

The chain recombines TRBV29-1 with TRBJ2-3; 7 nucleotides align to TRBD2. This CDR3 is 13 amino acids long. Per the germline V gene, CDR1 is SQVTM and CDR2 is ANQGSEA. V lost 8 bases, J lost 4 bases, and 9 bases stayed unmatched. CDR3 DNA sequence: TGCAGCCCCGGCCCGACTAGCCCAGATACGCAGTATTTT. Translated, it gives CSPGPTSPDTQYF.

This clonotype has more than one count but fewer than ten. This chain connects TRBV29-1 to TRBJ2-1; the match to TRBD2 covers 12 bases. J gave up 5 bases and V 5 bases, and 4 bases lay outside the gene matches. The CDR3 is 14 amino acids. Germline V gene lookup returns CDR1 SQVTM and CDR2 ANQGSEA. CDR3 residues: CSVLAGGPDNEQFF. For the CDR3, the DNA is TGCAGCGTTCTAGCGGGAGGGCCGGACAATGAGCAGTTCTTC.

The V gene is TRBV29-1, the J gene TRBJ2-7; the D gene is possibly TRBD1 (5 bases). From germline, CDR1 is SQVTM and CDR2 ANQGSEA. The CDR3 runs to 13 residues. Trimming removed 3 bases from V and 2 bases from J, with 11 bases in between. The CDR3 protein is CSVEGRGAYEQYF. In nucleotides, the CDR3 is TGCAGCGTTGAGGGAAGGGGTGCCTACGAGCAGTACTTC.

This clonotype was observed many times. The limits of the CDR3 on the DNA are not certain, so only TCRdb's listed CDR3 is given. The genes are TRBV5-4 and TRBJ2-7; the table's D call, TRBD2, has no DNA check behind it. The CDR3 is made up of 15 amino acids, end residues included. The germline gives CDR1 SGHNT, CDR2 YYREEE (reference sequence). The CDR3 sequence: CASSSSGLVSYEQYF.

This clonotype was seen more than once but under ten times. This chain uses TRBV6-5 with TRBJ2-5; weak D call: TRBD1 (5 bases). Germline loops: CDR1 MNHEY, CDR2 SVGAGI. The CDR3 runs to 15 residues. V was cut by 2 bases and J by 5 bases, with 15 bases left in between. The CDR3 reads CASSYGQGSWETQYF. The CDR3 bases are TGTGCCAGCAGTTACGGGCAGGGCTCTTGGGAGACCCAGTACTTC.

The rearrangement uses TRBV6-2 or TRBV6-3 and TRBJ1-1; D is undetermined. Germline-derived CDR1 and CDR2 are MNHEY and SVGEGT. Between the trimmed V and J ends, which lost 2 bases and 0 bases, there was a span of 4 bases. The CDR3 has 13 residues. CDR3: CASSYNMNTEAFF. The DNA for the CDR3 is TGTGCCAGCAGTTACAACATGAACACTGAAGCTTTCTTT.

This clonotype was detected many times. The genes are TRBV7-2 and TRBJ1-2, with D perhaps TRBD1 (6 bases). Trimming left V 5 bases short and J 7 bases short, with 14 bases between. Germline lookup yields CDR1 SGHTA and CDR2 FQGNSA. The CDR3 consists of 13 residues. Here the CDR3 reads CASSPGGPRGYTF. The CDR3 DNA sequence: TGTGCCAGCAGCCCGGGGGGCCCCCGTGGCTACACCTTC.

This clonotype came up a few times. The genes are TRBV11-2 and TRBJ2-7; the match to TRBD2 covers 9 bases. The CDR3 totals 14 residues. Per the germline V gene, CDR1 is SGHAT and CDR2 is FQNNGV. Trimming took 2 bases from V and 2 from J; bases not matched to a gene: 1. The CDR3 region is CASSLSGGTYEQYF. CDR3 nucleotides: TGTGCCAGCAGCTTAAGCGGGGGGACCTACGAGCAGTACTTC.

The chain recombines TRBV9 with TRBJ1-2; D gene unclear. The CDR3 is 17 residues long. Germline V gene sequence: CDR1 SGDLS, CDR2 YYNGEE. Trimming took off 0 bases at V and 0 bases at J, with 15 bases between the two ends. The CDR3 DNA follows: TGTGCCAGCAGCGTAGACCCCTCCGGACTGGCTAACTATGGCTACACCTTC. Protein product: CASSVDPSGLANYGYTF.

This clonotype has at least ten counts. J is TRBJ2-3 and V is TRBV9; D is perhaps TRBD2 (6 bases). This CDR3 is built from 14 residues. CDR1 is SGDLS, CDR2 YYNGEE, per germline. Trimming stripped 3 bases from V and 4 bases from J, with 12 bases between. This CDR3 reads CASSADRDSDTQYF. CDR3 nucleotide sequence: TGTGCCAGCAGCGCCGACCGGGACTCAGATACGCAGTATTTT.

The V call is TRBV4-3, the J call TRBJ2-1; 8 bases fit TRBD2. Trimming took 1 base from V and 2 from J; bases not matched to a gene: 4. The CDR3 spans 16 residues. From germline, CDR1 is LGHNA and CDR2 YSLEER. As DNA, the CDR3 is TGCGCCAGCAGCCAAGCAACTAGCGGAGCCTACAATGAGCAGTTCTTC. Protein sequence: CASSQATSGAYNEQFF.

This clonotype showed up just a few times. The rearrangement joins TRBV2 to TRBJ2-3; D perhaps matches TRBD1 (5 bases). The CDR3 is 13 amino acids. In germline, CDR1 is SNHLY, CDR2 FYNNEI. Trimming removed 9 bases from V and 3 bases from J, with 13 bases in between. The CDR3 region has the DNA TGTGCCAGACTATCCCAGGGAACAGATACGCAGTATTTT. Protein product: CARLSQGTDTQYF. The variable domain in full, with the rest retrieved from reference TRBV2 and TRBJ2-3, is EPEVTQTPSHQVTQMGQEVILRCVPISNHLYFYWYRQILGQKVEFLVSFYNNEISEKSEIFDDQFSVERPDGSNFTLKIRSTKLEDSAMYFCARLSQGTDTQYFGPGTRLTVL.

This clonotype showed up just a few times. The J gene is TRBJ2-2, the V gene TRBV7-8, with D possibly called TRBD1 or TRBD2 (5 bases each). Germline CDR1 reads SGHVS; CDR2 reads FQNEAQ. V was pared by 1 base and J by 4 bases, with 16 bases between. This CDR3 region has 17 residues. Here the CDR3 DNA reads TGTGCCAGCAGCTTAGTTCTCCCGGGGCCCGGCACCGGGGAGCTGTTTTTT. Its protein product is CASSLVLPGPGTGELFF. Drawing the rest from reference TRBV7-8 and TRBJ2-2, the complete variable domain is GAGVSQSPRYKVAKRGQDVALRCDPISGHVSLFWYQQALGQGPEFLTYFQNEAQLDKSGLPSDRFFAERPEGSVSTLKIQRTQQEDSAVYLCASSLVLPGPGTGELFFGEGSRLTVL.

There are a few counts of this clonotype. The J gene is TRBJ2-7, the V gene TRBV7-8; TRBD1 agrees at 8 bases. Unmatched junction bases numbered 13, after V lost 1 base and J lost 2 bases. This CDR3 comprises 18 residues. CDR1 and CDR2 (germline): SGHVS, FQNEAQ. CDR3 nucleotides: TGTGCCAGCAGCTTAGGTCCCGGGACAGGCCCGGGCCCCTACGAGCAGTACTTC. As protein: CASSLGPGTGPGPYEQYF.

At least ten counts were recorded for this clonotype. V is TRBV28 and J is TRBJ2-7; D unclear. CDR3 length: 12 residues. V was cut by 3 bases and J by 7 bases, with 10 bases left in between. Germline V gene sequence: CDR1 MDHEN, CDR2 SYDVKM. Here the CDR3 reads CASSFALMEQYF. Here the CDR3 DNA reads TGTGCCAGCAGTTTCGCCCTAATGGAGCAGTACTTC.

This clonotype has at least ten counts. V and J are TRBV7-3 and TRBJ2-1, with 11 bases that match TRBD2. With V trimmed by 4 bases and J by 7 bases, 6 bases remained unmatched. CDR1 and CDR2 (germline): SGHTA, FQGTGA. The CDR3 is 15 residues long. The CDR3, as DNA: TGTGCCAGCAGCTACGGACTAGCGGGTCCAAATGAGCAGTTCTTC. This sequence encodes CASSYGLAGPNEQFF. Looking up the rest from reference TRBV7-3 and TRBJ2-1 gives the full variable domain: GAGVSQTPSNKVTEKGKYVELRCDPISGHTALYWYRQSLGQGPEFLIYFQGTGAADDSGLPNDRFFAVRPEGSVSTLKIQRTERGDSAVYLCASSYGLAGPNEQFFGPGTRLTVL.

This clonotype was seen ten or more times. The V call is TRBV12-3 or TRBV12-4, the J call TRBJ2-7, with D unresolved. V shed 6 bases and J shed 4 bases, with 10 bases lying between them. This CDR3 has 12 amino acids. CDR3 region: CASSPAFYEQYF. As DNA, the CDR3 is TGTGCCAGCAGCCCCGCCTTTTACGAGCAGTACTTC.

There are many counts of this clonotype. This rearrangement joins TRBV7-2 to TRBJ2-7; D possibly corresponds to TRBD1 (5 bases). V lost 2 bases and J 3 bases, leaving 5 bases between the germline ends. The CDR3 totals 12 residues. Germline V gene data show CDR1 as SGHTA and CDR2 as FQGNSA. Written as DNA, the CDR3 is TGTGCCAGCAGCTTACAGGGCTACGAGCAGTACTTC. This sequence encodes CASSLQGYEQYF.

This chain links TRBV7-6 with TRBJ2-7; D is possibly TRBD2 (6 bases). This CDR3 region has 14 residues. Germline CDR1 reads SGHVS; CDR2 reads FNYEAQ. Deletions cut 5 bases from V and 3 bases from J, with 14 bases between. The CDR3 region is CASSPRLGGYEQYF. The CDR3, as DNA: TGTGCCAGCAGCCCCCGACTGGGGGGCTACGAGCAGTACTTC. Supplemented by reference TRBV7-6 and TRBJ2-7, the full variable domain reads GAGVSQSPRYKVTKRGQDVALRCDPISGHVSLYWYRQALGQGPEFLTYFNYEAQQDKSGLPNDRFSAERPEGSISTLTIQRTEQRDSAMYRCASSPRLGGYEQYFGPGTRLTVT.

The chain employs TRBV7-2 and TRBJ2-1; 10 positions agree with TRBD2. This CDR3 comprises 15 residues. After removal of 5 bases from V and 7 bases from J, the junction contained 8 bases not matched to a gene. CDR1 is SGHTA, CDR2 FQGNSA, per germline. The CDR3 nucleotides are TGTGCCAGCAGCCAAGGGACTAGCGAATGGAATGAGCAGTTCTTC. Translation gives CASSQGTSEWNEQFF.

The V call is TRBV10-3, the J call TRBJ2-2; 13 bases align to TRBD2. With V trimmed by 6 bases and J by 8 bases, 9 bases remained unmatched. Per germline, CDR1 ENHRY and CDR2 SYGVKD. The CDR3 is 16 residues long. This CDR3 is CAISPGLAGPTGELFF. In DNA, the CDR3 is TGTGCCATCAGCCCGGGACTAGCGGGACCTACTGGGGAGCTGTTTTTT.

This clonotype has a handful of counts. The chain links TRBV2 to TRBJ2-3, with 11 positions matching TRBD2. Germline assignment: CDR1 SNHLY and CDR2 FYNNEI. Losses at the gene ends were 1 base for V and 0 bases for J; bases not matched to a gene: 6. The CDR3 consists of 18 residues. The CDR3: CASSEGSGGAYSTDTQYF. Here the CDR3 DNA reads TGTGCCAGCAGTGAAGGTAGCGGGGGGGCCTATAGCACAGATACGCAGTATTTT.